A single sample is the source of the 6 T cell receptor beta chains below, sequenced in a study of CD8 T cells in Susac syndrome. It was with random hexamers that about 0.45 to 1 ug RNA was reverse transcribed. TCRdb called the immunoSEQ multiplex PCR reads again in MiXCR, with one record for every CDR3 protein. The profile covers about 120,000 distinct CDR3 sequences, with under 96% appearing a single time and approximately 0.15% taken by the ten largest. Specimen: CD4+ T cells from PBMCs. These receptors originate from a human donor with Susac syndrome.

This clonotype was observed a single time. The genes are TRBV3-1 and TRBJ2-7; no definite D call. Per the germline V gene, CDR1 is LGHDT and CDR2 is YNNKEL (reference sequence). The CDR3 covers 11 residues. The ends were cut back, 3 bases at V and 5 bases at J, with 5 bases in the middle. CDR3 bases: TGTGCCAGCAGCCACCTACACGAGCAGTACTTC. Translating it yields CASSHLHEQYF.

The rearrangement joins TRBV20-1 to TRBJ1-2, with D maybe TRBD1 (6 bases). V lost 6 bases, J lost 4 bases, and 15 bases lay in between. The length of the CDR3 is 13 residues. The germline V gene has CDR1 DFQATT and CDR2 SNEGSKA (reference sequence). The CDR3 sequence is CSADPTGLYGYTF. The CDR3 nucleotides read TGCAGTGCAGACCCAACAGGGCTCTATGGCTACACCTTC.

V and J are TRBV30 and TRBJ2-7; D might be TRBD2 (5 bases). Looked up from germline, CDR1 is GTSNPN and CDR2 is SVGIG (reference sequence). There are 13 residues in the CDR3. V was cut by 1 base and J by 4 bases, with 11 bases left in between. This chain's CDR3 is CAWSAGRRYEQYF. CDR3 DNA sequence: TGTGCCTGGAGTGCTGGACGGAGGTACGAGCAGTACTTC.

This chain joins TRBV28 and TRBJ2-4; 9 bases agree with TRBD1. J was trimmed by 0 bases and V by 4 bases; bases with no gene match: 7. CDR3 length equals 17 residues. Germline CDR1 is MDHEN and CDR2 is SYDVKM. The CDR3: CASSSPTGGLAKNIQYF. CDR3 in DNA: TGTGCCAGCAGTTCACCCACAGGGGGCTTAGCCAAAAACATTCAGTACTTC.

The chain couples TRBV10-3 to TRBJ2-1, with 8 bases identical to TRBD1. The CDR3 consists of 12 residues. Germline V gives CDR1 ENHRY, CDR2 SYGVKD. Losses at the gene ends were 10 bases for V and 9 bases for J; bases not matched to a gene: 8. The chain's CDR3 is CATEDRDREQFF. CDR3 coding DNA: TGTGCCACCGAGGACAGGGATCGTGAGCAGTTCTTC.

CDR3 sequence reads: CSVGQGRITEAFF. The CDR3 DNA follows: TGCAGCGTTGGGCAGGGGAGGATCACTGAAGCTTTCTTT. The chain links TRBV29-1 to TRBJ1-1; D perhaps matches TRBD1 (6 bases). V lost 4 bases and J lost 4, with 13 bases in between. The CDR3 spans 13 residues. Germline V gene sequence: CDR1 SQVTM, CDR2 ANQGSEA. Looking up the rest from reference TRBV29-1 and TRBJ1-1 gives the full variable domain: SAVISQKPSRDICQRGTSLTIQCQVDSQVTMMFWYRQQPGQSLTLIATANQGSEATYESGFVIDKFPISRPNLTFSTLTVSNMSPEDSSIYLCSVGQGRITEAFFGQGTRLTVV.